This T cell receptor beta chain was obtained from a study of blood T cell repertoires in COVID-19. At the level of the study: Collection of acute and convalescent COVID-19 samples took place in the United States, Italy and Spain. T cells, B-cell-depleted T cells, or PBMCs provided the cDNA or gDNA that served as material.

In the original processing: Reference gene primer amplification gave estimated nucleated cell counts. Sequencing was performed with immunoSEQ multiplex PCR; in TCRdb, only in-frame clones are kept and a portion is missing. The V and J calls and clone size were taken over from that table, and D and trimming were inferred from the DNA. The table has more than 85,000 clones, 80% to 95% seen once; the top ten hold around 1%. This sequence originates from a man aged 55 to 70 with acute or convalescent COVID-19. Sequenced input: peripheral blood.

Here the CDR3 DNA reads TGCAGCGTCGGGACAGGGCCGGATGAAAAACTGTTTTTT. Amino acid sequence: CSVGTGPDEKLFF. The rearrangement links TRBV29-1 to TRBJ1-4; the match to TRBD1 covers 9 bases. Trimming at V came to 6 bases and at J to 6 bases, leaving 5 bases not matched to a gene. CDR3 size: 13 residues. The germline V gene encodes CDR1 SQVTM and CDR2 ANQGSEA.